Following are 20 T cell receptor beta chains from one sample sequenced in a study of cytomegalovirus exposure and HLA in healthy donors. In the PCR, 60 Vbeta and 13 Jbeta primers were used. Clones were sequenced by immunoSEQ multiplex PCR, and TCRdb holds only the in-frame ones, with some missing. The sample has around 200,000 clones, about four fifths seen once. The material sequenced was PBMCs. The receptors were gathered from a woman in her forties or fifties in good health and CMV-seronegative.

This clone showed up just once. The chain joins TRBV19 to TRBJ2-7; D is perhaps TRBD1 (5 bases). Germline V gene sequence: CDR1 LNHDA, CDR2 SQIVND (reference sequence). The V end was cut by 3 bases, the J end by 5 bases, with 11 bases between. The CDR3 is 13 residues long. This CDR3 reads CASSINKGNEQYF. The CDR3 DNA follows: TGTGCCAGTAGTATTAACAAGGGGAACGAGCAGTACTTC.

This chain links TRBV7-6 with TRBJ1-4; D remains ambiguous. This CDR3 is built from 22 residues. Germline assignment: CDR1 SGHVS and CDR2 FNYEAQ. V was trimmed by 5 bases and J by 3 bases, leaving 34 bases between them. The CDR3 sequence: CASSRRPWETSSHTPPNEKLFF. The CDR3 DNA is TGTGCCAGCAGCCGTCGTCCGTGGGAAACGTCTAGCCATACTCCCCCTAATGAAAAACTGTTTTTT. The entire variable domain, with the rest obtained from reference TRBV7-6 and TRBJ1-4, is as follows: GAGVSQSPRYKVTKRGQDVALRCDPISGHVSLYWYRQALGQGPEFLTYFNYEAQQDKSGLPNDRFSAERPEGSISTLTIQRTEQRDSAMYRCASSRRPWETSSHTPPNEKLFFGSGTQLSVL.

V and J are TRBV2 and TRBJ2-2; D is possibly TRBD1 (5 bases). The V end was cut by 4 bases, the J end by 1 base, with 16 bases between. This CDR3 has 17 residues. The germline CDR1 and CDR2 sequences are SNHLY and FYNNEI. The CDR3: CASSVRTTNGNTGELFF. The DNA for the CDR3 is TGTGCCAGCAGTGTGAGGACAACGAATGGGAACACCGGGGAGCTGTTTTTT.

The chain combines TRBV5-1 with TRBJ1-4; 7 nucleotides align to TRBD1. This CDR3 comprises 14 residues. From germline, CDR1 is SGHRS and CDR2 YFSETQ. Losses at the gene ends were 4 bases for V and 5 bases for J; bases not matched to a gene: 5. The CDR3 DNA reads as TGCGCCAGCAGCCCGACAGGGCCCAATGAAAAACTGTTTTTT. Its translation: CASSPTGPNEKLFF.

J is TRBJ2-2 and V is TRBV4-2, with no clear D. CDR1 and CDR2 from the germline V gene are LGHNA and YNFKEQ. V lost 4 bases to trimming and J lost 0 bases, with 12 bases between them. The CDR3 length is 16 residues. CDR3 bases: TGTGCCAGCAGCCCAAGACTGACTTCGAACACCGGGGAGCTGTTTTTT. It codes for CASSPRLTSNTGELFF.

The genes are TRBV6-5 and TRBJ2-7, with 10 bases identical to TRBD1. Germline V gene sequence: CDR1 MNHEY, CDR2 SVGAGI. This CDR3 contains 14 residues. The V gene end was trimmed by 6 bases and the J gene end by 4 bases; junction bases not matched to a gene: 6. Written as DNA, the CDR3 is TGTGCCAGCAGCAGGACAGGGGGAAGATACGAGCAGTACTTC. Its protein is CASSRTGGRYEQYF.

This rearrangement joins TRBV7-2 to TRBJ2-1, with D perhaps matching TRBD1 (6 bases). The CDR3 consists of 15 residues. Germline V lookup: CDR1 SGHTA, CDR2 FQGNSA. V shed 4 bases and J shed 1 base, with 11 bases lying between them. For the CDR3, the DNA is TGTGCCAGCAGCTCGGGCGGACAGTCCTACAATGAGCAGTTCTTC. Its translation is CASSSGGQSYNEQFF.

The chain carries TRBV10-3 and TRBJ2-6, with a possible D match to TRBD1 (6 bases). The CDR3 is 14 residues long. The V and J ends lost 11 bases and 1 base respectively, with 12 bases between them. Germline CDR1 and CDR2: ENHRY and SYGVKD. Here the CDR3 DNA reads TGTGCCGTAGGAACAGGGTCTGGGGCCAACGTCCTGACTTTC. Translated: CAVGTGSGANVLTF.

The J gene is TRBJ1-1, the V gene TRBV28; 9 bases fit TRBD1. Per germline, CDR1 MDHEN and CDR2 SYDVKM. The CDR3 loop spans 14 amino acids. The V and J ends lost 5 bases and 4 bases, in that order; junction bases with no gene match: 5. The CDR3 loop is CASSPMTGGTEAFF. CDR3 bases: TGTGCCAGCAGTCCGATGACAGGGGGCACTGAAGCTTTCTTT.

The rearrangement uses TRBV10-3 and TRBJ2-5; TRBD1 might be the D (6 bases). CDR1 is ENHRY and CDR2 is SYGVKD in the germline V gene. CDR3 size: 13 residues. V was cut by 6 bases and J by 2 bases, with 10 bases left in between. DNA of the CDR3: TGTGCCATCAGCGGGACACTTCAAGAGACCCAGTACTTC. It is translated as CAISGTLQETQYF.

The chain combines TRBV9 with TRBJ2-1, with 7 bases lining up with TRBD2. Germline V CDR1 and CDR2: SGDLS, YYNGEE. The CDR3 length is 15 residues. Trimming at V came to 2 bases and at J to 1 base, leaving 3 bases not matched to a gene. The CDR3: CASSVLAGSYNEQFF. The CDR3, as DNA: TGTGCCAGCAGCGTTTTAGCGGGTTCCTACAATGAGCAGTTCTTC.

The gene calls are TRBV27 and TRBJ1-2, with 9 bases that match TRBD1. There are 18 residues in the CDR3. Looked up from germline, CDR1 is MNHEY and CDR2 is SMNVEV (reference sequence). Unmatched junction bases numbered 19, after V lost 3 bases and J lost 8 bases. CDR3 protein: CASSFLGRTGELLGGYTF. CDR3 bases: TGTGCCAGCAGTTTTTTGGGTAGGACAGGGGAGCTCTTGGGAGGCTACACCTTC.

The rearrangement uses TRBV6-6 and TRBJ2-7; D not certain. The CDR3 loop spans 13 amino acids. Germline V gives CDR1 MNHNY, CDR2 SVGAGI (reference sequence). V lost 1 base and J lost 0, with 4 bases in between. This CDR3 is CASSYYGSYEQYF. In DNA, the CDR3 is TGTGCCAGCAGTTACTACGGCTCCTACGAGCAGTACTTC.

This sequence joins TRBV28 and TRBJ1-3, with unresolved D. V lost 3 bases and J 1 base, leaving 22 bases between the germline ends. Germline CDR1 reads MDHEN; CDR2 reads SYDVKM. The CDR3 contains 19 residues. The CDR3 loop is CASSFLGLGERESGNTIYF. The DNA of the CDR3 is TGTGCCAGCAGTTTTCTAGGGCTCGGGGAAAGAGAATCTGGAAACACCATATATTTT.

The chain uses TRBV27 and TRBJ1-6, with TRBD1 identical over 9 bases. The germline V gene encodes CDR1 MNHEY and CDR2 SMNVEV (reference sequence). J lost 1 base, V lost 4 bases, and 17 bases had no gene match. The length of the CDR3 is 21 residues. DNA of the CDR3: TGTGCCAGCAGTTCGACCCGGACAGGGGATCGATGGGCGTCCTATAATTCACCCCTCCACTTT. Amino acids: CASSSTRTGDRWASYNSPLHF.

The CDR3 loop reads CASSQGGGGTQETQYF. DNA for the CDR3: TGCGCCAGCAGCCAAGGGGGTGGGGGGACCCAAGAGACCCAGTACTTC. J is TRBJ2-5 and V is TRBV4-3, with a weak D call TRBD2 (6 bases). CDR3 length: 16 residues. V was trimmed by 1 base and J by 1 base, leaving 13 bases between them. Germline loops: CDR1 LGHNA, CDR2 YSLEER.

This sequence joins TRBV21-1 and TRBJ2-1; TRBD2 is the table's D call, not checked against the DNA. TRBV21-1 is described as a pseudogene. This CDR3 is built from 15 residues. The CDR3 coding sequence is TGTGCCAGCAGCTTAGGATTAGCGGGATCTGGTGAGCAGTTCTTC. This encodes CASSLGLAGSGEQFF.

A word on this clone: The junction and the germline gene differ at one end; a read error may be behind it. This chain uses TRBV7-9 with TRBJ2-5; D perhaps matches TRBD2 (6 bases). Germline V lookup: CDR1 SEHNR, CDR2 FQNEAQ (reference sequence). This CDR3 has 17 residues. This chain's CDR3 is CSSSLGVAGRIAETQYF. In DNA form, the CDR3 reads TGTTCCAGCAGCTTAGGTGTGGCGGGGAGGATCGCGGAGACCCAGTACTTC.

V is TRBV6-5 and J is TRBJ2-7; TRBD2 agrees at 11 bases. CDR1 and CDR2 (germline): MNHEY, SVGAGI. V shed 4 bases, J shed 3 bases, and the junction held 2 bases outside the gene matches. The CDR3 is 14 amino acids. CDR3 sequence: CASSSGTSGYEQYF. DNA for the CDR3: TGTGCCAGCAGTTCCGGGACTAGCGGCTACGAGCAGTACTTC.

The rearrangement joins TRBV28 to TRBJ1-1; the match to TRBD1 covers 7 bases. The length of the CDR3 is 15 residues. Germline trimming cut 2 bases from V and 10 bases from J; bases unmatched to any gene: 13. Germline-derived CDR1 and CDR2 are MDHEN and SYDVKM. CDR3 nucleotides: TGTGCCAGCAGTTTACCAGGCGGGACAGCGTTTTCAGCTTTCTTT. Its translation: CASSLPGGTAFSAFF.